The text below deals with one T cell receptor (beta chain). CDR1 is MNHEY and CDR2 is SMNVEV in the germline V gene (reference sequence). J gave up 3 bases and V 4 bases, and 7 bases lay outside the gene matches. The CDR3 consists of 17 residues. This entry belongs to a study of cytomegalovirus exposure and HLA in healthy donors. It was with 60 Vbeta and 13 Jbeta primers that the PCR ran. The protocol was immunoSEQ multiplex PCR, while the TCRdb copy is restricted to in-frame clones and leaves out a portion. Altogether approximately 170,000 clones are present, 55% to 80% being singletons, with the ten largest covering around 4%.

This chain joins TRBV27 and TRBJ2-3; 13 nucleotides match TRBD2. The sequencing input was PBMCs. This sequence originates from a woman between 18 and 30 years old in good health and CMV-seropositive. The CDR3 protein is CASSSPLAGGGTDTQYF. In DNA form, the CDR3 reads TGTGCCAGCAGTTCCCCACTAGCGGGGGGGGGTACAGATACGCAGTATTTT.